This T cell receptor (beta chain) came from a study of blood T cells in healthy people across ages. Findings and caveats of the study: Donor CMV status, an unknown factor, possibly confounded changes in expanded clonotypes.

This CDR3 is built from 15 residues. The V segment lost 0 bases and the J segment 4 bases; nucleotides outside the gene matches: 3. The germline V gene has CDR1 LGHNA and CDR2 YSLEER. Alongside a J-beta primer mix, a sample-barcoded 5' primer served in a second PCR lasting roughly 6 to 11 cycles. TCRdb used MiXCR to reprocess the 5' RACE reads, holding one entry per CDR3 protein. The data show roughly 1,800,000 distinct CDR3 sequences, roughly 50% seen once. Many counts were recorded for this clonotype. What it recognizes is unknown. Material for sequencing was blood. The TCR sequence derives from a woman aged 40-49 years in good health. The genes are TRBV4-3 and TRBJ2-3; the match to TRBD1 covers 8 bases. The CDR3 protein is CASSQEGTGSDTQYF. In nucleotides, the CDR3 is TGCGCCAGCAGCCAAGAAGGGACAGGCTCAGATACGCAGTATTTT.